The clone carrying this T cell receptor beta chain was observed once. This sample is part of a study of blood T cell repertoires in COVID-19. Overall study context: The samples span acute and convalescent COVID-19 from the United States, Italy and Spain.

The CDR3 sequence is 16 residues long. The germline V gene encodes CDR1 KGHSH and CDR2 LQKENI. With 5 bases clipped from V and 5 bases from J, the junction kept 13 bases outside the gene matches. The data were produced by immunoSEQ multiplex PCR, yet TCRdb's version contains in-frame clones alone and is incomplete. Of more than 200,000 clones listed, about 87% are singletons. Sequencing used peripheral blood. The chain couples TRBV18 to TRBJ2-7, with 9 bases that match TRBD1. This clonotype originated in an older man with acute or convalescent COVID-19. CDR3 amino acids: CASSANPGQGVDEQYF. The CDR3 nucleotides read TGTGCCAGCTCAGCCAATCCGGGACAGGGTGTCGACGAGCAGTACTTC.